A selection of T cell receptor beta chains follows, all from one sample in a study of identical twins. In TCRdb, the 5' RACE reads were re-called with MiXCR into one record per CDR3 protein. The profile shows 510,000 or so distinct CDR3 sequences, roughly 15% of them singletons. The same sample was also studied in work on yellow fever vaccine responses in identical twins.

The sequenced material came from CD4+ T cells sorted from blood. The receptors shown here come from a woman between 18 and 29 years old in good health. Both conserved end residues are part of each CDR3. Each record gives: D gene, V gene, J gene, clone size, CDR3 length, CDR3 protein, CDR3 DNA. The D gene is left open where the match is weak. Where a row states a size, it is once, few, many or the class of an expanded clone; other rows omit it.

D: .; V: TRBV5-1; J: TRBJ2-3; size: many; length: 15; CDR3: CASTQRTGATDTQYF; DNA: TGCGCCAGCACCCAGAGGACCGGGGCCACAGATACGCAGTATTTT
D: TRBD2; V: TRBV7-2; J: TRBJ2-1; size: .; length: 12; CDR3: CASRGGSNEQFF; DNA: TGTGCCAGCAGGGGAGGGAGCAATGAGCAGTTCTTC
D: TRBD1; V: TRBV5-1; J: TRBJ1-1; size: .; length: 12; CDR3: CASSPGQGPAFF; DNA: TGCGCCAGCAGCCCGGGACAGGGTCCAGCTTTCTTT
D: TRBD1; V: TRBV2; J: TRBJ2-5; size: .; length: 16; CDR3: CASSEGVGGTGETQYF; DNA: TGTGCCAGCAGCGAAGGTGTAGGCGGGACAGGGGAGACCCAGTACTTC
D: TRBD1; V: TRBV6-2/TRBV6-3; J: TRBJ2-1; size: many; length: 15; CDR3: CASSSDRVAYNEQFF; DNA: TGTGCCAGCAGTTCCGACAGGGTCGCCTACAATGAGCAGTTCTTC
D: .; V: TRBV3-1; J: TRBJ2-1; size: .; length: 14; CDR3: CASSPRTIYNEQFF; DNA: TGTGCCAGCAGCCCCCGGACAATTTACAATGAGCAGTTCTTC
D: .; V: TRBV11-3; J: TRBJ2-2; size: .; length: 16; CDR3: CASSPARPAGTGELFF; DNA: TGTGCCAGCAGCCCCGCTCGGCCCGCGGGGACCGGGGAGCTGTTTTTT
D: .; V: TRBV29-1; J: TRBJ2-6; size: .; length: 14; CDR3: CSVDQVPGANVLTF; DNA: TGCAGCGTCGACCAGGTTCCCGGGGCCAACGTCCTGACTTTC
D: TRBD1; V: TRBV20-1; J: TRBJ2-7; size: .; length: 14; CDR3: CSAPPAGGNYEQYF; DNA: TGCAGTGCTCCACCGGCAGGGGGTAATTACGAGCAGTACTTC
D: TRBD2; V: TRBV7-6; J: TRBJ2-1; size: few; length: 17; CDR3: CASSLEIRTSVYNEQFF; DNA: TGTGCCAGCAGCTTAGAAATACGGACTAGCGTCTACAATGAGCAGTTCTTC
D: .; V: TRBV21-1; J: TRBJ1-1; size: .; length: 17; CDR3: CASSKGACGGQKDEAFF; DNA: TGTGCCAGCAGCAAAGGGGCCTGCGGTGGACAGAAAGATGAAGCTTTCTTT
D: TRBD2; V: TRBV12-3/TRBV12-4; J: TRBJ2-3; size: .; length: 16; CDR3: CASSFGLAGLTDTQYF; DNA: TGTGCCAGCAGTTTCGGACTAGCGGGGCTCACAGATACGCAGTATTTT
D: TRBD2; V: TRBV5-1; J: TRBJ2-4; size: .; length: 15; CDR3: CASSFGRGGTDIQYF; DNA: TGCGCCAGCAGCTTTGGTCGCGGGGGAACAGACATTCAGTACTTC
D: TRBD1; V: TRBV6-5; J: TRBJ2-7; size: few; length: 15; CDR3: CASSYSDRSVDEQYF; DNA: TGTGCCAGCAGTTACTCGGACAGGAGCGTCGACGAGCAGTACTTC
D: TRBD1; V: TRBV10-3; J: TRBJ2-7; size: few; length: 12; CDR3: CAISPGQGEQYF; DNA: TGTGCCATCAGCCCAGGACAGGGCGAGCAGTACTTC